This paragraph covers one TCR beta chain sequence. Clones were read by immunoSEQ multiplex PCR, and TCRdb kept only the in-frame ones, dropping some. The sample consists of about 5,600 clones, roughly 80% of them appearing once. The data derive from a study of tumor T cells in aggressive B-cell lymphoma. Germline lookup yields CDR1 MNHEY and CDR2 SMNVEV (reference sequence). V was trimmed by 4 bases and J by 2 bases, leaving 9 bases between them. The CDR3 is 14 amino acids. The receptor comes from an adult with diffuse large B cell lymphoma. The sequenced sample was tumor tissue. This chain connects TRBV27 to TRBJ2-1; a weak D match, TRBD1 (6 bases). The DNA for the CDR3 is TGTGCCAGCAGTTGGGACACTACCTACAATGAGCAGTTCTTC. It specifies CASSWDTTYNEQFF.